This entry lists 29 T cell receptor beta chains sequenced from one sample in a study of blood T cell repertoires in COVID-19. Produced via immunoSEQ multiplex PCR; TCRdb's table is partial and in-frame only. The data contain tens of thousands of clones, 65% to 85% of them singletons. Specimen: peripheral blood. These receptors were taken from a man aged 50-59 years with acute or convalescent COVID-19.

This clone was picked up one time. The V and J genes are TRBV3-1 (or the pseudogene TRBV3-2) and TRBJ2-7, with TRBD2 matching 8 bases. The CDR3 runs 15 residues. Trimming removed 3 bases from V and 1 base from J; junction bases left unmatched: 5. The V gene's germline CDR1 is LGHDT and CDR2 YNNKEL (reference sequence). CDR3 loop: CASSQIAGLSYEQYF. For the CDR3, the DNA is TGTGCCAGCAGCCAGATAGCGGGACTATCCTACGAGCAGTACTTC.

In its sample, this clone was seen a few times. The chain carries TRBV28 and TRBJ2-7; 10 bases align to TRBD1. CDR3 size: 12 residues. V shed 10 bases and J 9 bases; nucleotides not matched to a gene: 9. Per germline, CDR1 MDHEN and CDR2 SYDVKM. The CDR3 nucleotides read TGTGCCACCACCGACAGGGGGCGCGGGCAGTACTTC. Amino acid sequence: CATTDRGRGQYF.

The chain has TRBV28 and TRBJ2-5, with a tentative D call TRBD2 (5 bases). CDR1 and CDR2 (germline): MDHEN, SYDVKM. This CDR3 region has 13 residues. The V end lost 3 bases, the J end lost 5 bases, and 10 bases lay between the germline ends. Here the CDR3 reads CASSLSGWETQYF. The CDR3 DNA follows: TGTGCCAGCAGTTTGTCGGGGTGGGAGACCCAGTACTTC.

The rearrangement uses TRBV6-5 and TRBJ1-5, with a possible D match to TRBD1 (6 bases). Trimming took off 7 bases at V and 6 bases at J, with 16 bases between the two ends. This CDR3 contains 14 residues. Germline values: CDR1 MNHEY, CDR2 SVGAGI. CDR3 bases: TGTGCCAGCATGGGGGGGCGCGTCCTTCAGCCCCAGCATTTT. Translated: CASMGGRVLQPQHF.

The chain is built from TRBV5-8 and TRBJ2-7, with TRBD1 as a possible D gene (6 bases). Germline lookup yields CDR1 SGHTS and CDR2 YDEGEE. The CDR3 extends over 14 amino acids. V was shortened by 1 base and J by 1 base, with 9 bases between the two germline ends. CDR3 residues: CASSLQQGSYEQYF. The DNA for the CDR3 is TGTGCCAGCAGCTTGCAACAGGGTTCCTACGAGCAGTACTTC.

This clone was seen only a few times. The V gene is TRBV12-5, the J gene TRBJ1-5; possible D gene TRBD1, 5 bases. The CDR3 runs 13 residues. Trimming cost V 2 bases and J 10 bases, with 12 bases left between them. Germline assignment: CDR1 LGHNT and CDR2 FRNRAP. The CDR3 nucleotides read TGTGCTAGTGGTTTGAACCGTGACAGTCCCCAGCATTTT. Its protein is CASGLNRDSPQHF.

The CDR3 bases are TGTGCCAGCTCGCCCGGGACAGACAGCTCCTACGAGCAGTACTTC. Amino acid sequence: CASSPGTDSSYEQYF. The rearrangement links TRBV18 to TRBJ2-7, with 7 bases that match TRBD1. CDR1 is KGHSH and CDR2 is LQKENI in the germline V gene. The CDR3 has 15 amino acids. The J segment lost 0 bases and the V segment lost 6 bases, leaving 8 bases of the junction unmatched.

The chain recombines TRBV19 with TRBJ1-6, with TRBD1 identical over 9 bases. CDR3 length equals 17 residues. CDR1 is LNHDA and CDR2 is SQIVND in the germline V gene (reference sequence). Trimming at V came to 10 bases and at J to 7 bases, leaving 17 bases not matched to a gene. CDR3: CATAGTGNAIGNSPLHF. The CDR3 DNA follows: TGTGCCACCGCCGGGACAGGGAACGCCATCGGAAATTCACCCCTCCACTTT.

This clone was seen only a few times. The CDR3 DNA is TGTGCCAGCAGCGTAGCGGGTTGGGAGGACGAGCAGTACTTC. Protein: CASSVAGWEDEQYF. V is TRBV9 and J is TRBJ2-7, with D possibly being TRBD2 (6 bases). CDR3 length: 14 amino acids. V was shortened by 0 bases and J by 5 bases, with 12 bases between the two germline ends. Germline CDR1 SGDLS, CDR2 YYNGEE.

The CDR3, as DNA: TGTGCCAGCTCACCTGGGACTAGCGGGGTTAGCTCCTACGAGCAGTACTTC. This gives the protein CASSPGTSGVSSYEQYF. The gene calls are TRBV18 and TRBJ2-7; 13 bases match TRBD2. Losses at the gene ends were 3 bases for V and 0 bases for J; bases not matched to a gene: 5. Germline CDR1 and CDR2: KGHSH and LQKENI. The CDR3 sequence is 17 residues long.

This chain connects TRBV6-1 to TRBJ2-7; 9 bases agree with TRBD1. The length of the CDR3 is 16 residues. The V gene end was trimmed by 0 bases and the J gene end by 2 bases; junction bases not matched to a gene: 5. The germline V gene encodes CDR1 MNHNS and CDR2 SASEGT. Here the CDR3 reads CASSEASGQGTYEQYF. Here the CDR3 DNA reads TGTGCCAGCAGTGAAGCCTCGGGACAGGGAACCTACGAGCAGTACTTC.

This chain joins TRBV29-1 and TRBJ2-1; 14 bases fit TRBD2. V was pared by 1 base and J by 3 bases, with 5 bases of the junction left unmatched. Germline CDR1 SQVTM, CDR2 ANQGSEA. CDR3 length: 17 residues. CDR3 nucleotide sequence: TGCAGCGTTGAAGGACCTGGACTAGCGGGGGGCTACAATGAGCAGTTCTTC. This codes for CSVEGPGLAGGYNEQFF.

About this clone: Compared with germline, one end of the junction differs, possibly owing to a read error. V is TRBV5-1 and J is TRBJ1-4, with a weak D call TRBD1 (5 bases). Germline CDR1 reads SGHRS; CDR2 reads YFSETQ. CDR3 size: 14 residues. Written as DNA, the CDR3 is TGCGCCAGCAGTCTTCAGGGTAGCCTGCGAAAAACTGTTTTT. As protein: CASSLQGSLRKTVF.

J is TRBJ2-1 and V is TRBV5-1, with 12 bases matching TRBD2. CDR1 is SGHRS and CDR2 is YFSETQ in the germline V gene. The CDR3 totals 15 residues. Unmatched junction bases numbered 5, after V lost 4 bases and J lost 6 bases. The CDR3, as DNA: TGCGCCAGCAGCGGGGGACTAGCGGGCCGCAATGAGCAGTTCTTC. Translating gives CASSGGLAGRNEQFF.

The chain links TRBV7-8 to TRBJ1-1; perhaps TRBD1 as D (6 bases). This CDR3 has 14 amino acids. Germline V gene lookup returns CDR1 SGHVS and CDR2 FQNEAQ. V was cut by 5 bases and J by 0 bases, with 10 bases left in between. The CDR3 reads CASSRTELNTEAFF. CDR3 nucleotide sequence: TGTGCCAGCAGCCGGACAGAATTGAACACTGAAGCTTTCTTT.

The chain carries TRBV5-5 and TRBJ1-1; tentatively, D is TRBD1 (5 bases). Trimming took 1 base from V and 8 from J, leaving 12 bases between them. The CDR3 is made up of 13 amino acids. Germline V gives CDR1 SGHKS, CDR2 YYEKEE (reference sequence). The CDR3, as DNA: TGTGCCAGCAGCTTGAGTACTCGGGGGGAAGCTTTCTTT. Translating gives CASSLSTRGEAFF.

V is TRBV2 and J is TRBJ2-7, with a possible D match to TRBD1 (6 bases). Between the trimmed V and J ends, which lost 6 bases and 2 bases, there was a span of 14 bases. CDR1 SNHLY and CDR2 FYNNEI come from the germline V gene. The CDR3 is 14 amino acids. The DNA of the CDR3 is TGTGCCAGCAGATTGGTGGGGGCGGCCTACGAGCAGTACTTC. Translated, it gives CASRLVGAAYEQYF.

The V gene is TRBV2, the J gene TRBJ2-5, with D perhaps TRBD1 (6 bases). Trimming removed 7 bases at V and 3 bases at J, with 12 bases between. Germline values: CDR1 SNHLY, CDR2 FYNNEI. The CDR3 consists of 13 residues. The CDR3 region has the DNA TGTGCCAGCATGACAGGCGGTAAAGAGACCCAGTACTTC. Translated, it gives CASMTGGKETQYF.

This sequence joins TRBV5-4 and TRBJ1-2; weak D call: TRBD1 (6 bases). The CDR3 extends over 14 amino acids. CDR1 is SGHNT and CDR2 is YYREEE in the germline V gene (reference sequence). V dropped 6 bases and J dropped 6 bases, with 18 bases sitting between them. CDR3 amino acids: CASIDDAGVNGYTF. CDR3 coding DNA: TGTGCCAGCATCGACGACGCAGGGGTTAATGGCTACACCTTC.

The chain couples TRBV28 to TRBJ1-2, with D possibly being TRBD1 (5 bases). The CDR3 covers 14 residues. V lost 6 bases, J lost 4 bases, and 15 bases lay in between. Looked up from germline, CDR1 is MDHEN and CDR2 is SYDVKM. CDR3: CASRPGIITYGYTF. The CDR3, as DNA: TGTGCCAGCAGGCCAGGGATTATAACCTATGGCTACACCTTC.

This rearrangement joins TRBV3-1 (or the pseudogene TRBV3-2) to TRBJ1-1; D perhaps matches TRBD1 (6 bases). V lost 1 base, J lost 11 bases, and 17 bases lay in between. Germline CDR1 reads LGHDT; CDR2 reads YNNKEL (reference sequence). The CDR3 runs to 14 residues. CDR3 bases: TGTGCCAGCAGCCAAGGGGTTCGGCAGGGGTCCGCTTTCTTT. Translated, it gives CASSQGVRQGSAFF.

This chain joins TRBV6-5 and TRBJ2-3; 8 bases fit TRBD2. The CDR3 loop spans 15 amino acids. Trimming took 4 bases from V and 2 from J; bases not matched to a gene: 5. Germline CDR1 MNHEY, CDR2 SVGAGI. CDR3 sequence reads: CASSSPAGDTDTQYF. In nucleotides, the CDR3 is TGTGCCAGCAGTTCTCCAGCGGGGGACACAGATACGCAGTATTTT.

This clone was seen a single time. The V and J genes are TRBV7-9 and TRBJ2-2; tentative D call: TRBD1 (6 bases). The CDR3 has 15 residues. Germline CDR1 and CDR2: SEHNR and FQNEAQ (reference sequence). V dropped 1 base and J dropped 0 bases, with 6 bases sitting between them. In DNA form, the CDR3 reads TGTGCCAGCAGCTTAGGGACAGCGAACACCGGGGAGCTGTTTTTT. It is translated as CASSLGTANTGELFF.

The chain combines TRBV5-1 with TRBJ1-5; D gene unclear. The CDR3 spans 15 residues. In germline, CDR1 is SGHRS, CDR2 YFSETQ. Trimming stripped 0 bases from V and 3 bases from J, with 10 bases between. CDR3: CASSLDSSDNQPQHF. The CDR3, as DNA: TGCGCCAGCAGCTTGGACAGCTCTGACAATCAGCCCCAGCATTTT.

V and J are TRBV7-6 and TRBJ2-1, with 12 bases matching TRBD2. The germline gives CDR1 SGHVS, CDR2 FNYEAQ. The CDR3 consists of 17 residues. V was clipped by 2 bases and J by 5 bases; unmatched bases: 7. The CDR3 loop is CASSLPRLAGANNEQFF. CDR3 nucleotide sequence: TGTGCCAGCAGCTTACCTCGACTAGCGGGGGCGAACAATGAGCAGTTCTTC.

Only a few counts were recorded for this clone. This sample also contains other DNA sequences that code for the same CDR3. The chain links TRBV7-8 to TRBJ1-6; D ambiguous. Germline CDR1 is SGHVS and CDR2 is FQNEAQ. Trimming shortened V by 1 base and J by 5 bases, and 9 bases separated the two germline ends. This CDR3 spans 15 amino acids. The chain's CDR3 is CASSLESHHNSPLHF. Here the CDR3 DNA reads TGTGCCAGCAGCTTAGAATCACACCATAATTCACCCCTCCACTTT.

The chain has TRBV5-1 and TRBJ2-7, with 8 bases identical to TRBD2. The CDR3 has 14 residues. V lost 0 bases, J lost 7 bases, and 6 bases stayed unmatched. Germline V gene sequence: CDR1 SGHRS, CDR2 YFSETQ. CDR3 nucleotide sequence: TGCGCCAGCAGCTTGGACGGGAGGGGTCAAGAGCAGTACTTC. Translating it yields CASSLDGRGQEQYF.

This chain uses TRBV30 with TRBJ2-7, with TRBD2 as a possible D gene (5 bases). The CDR3 is made up of 15 amino acids. The V gene lost 1 base and the J gene lost 1 base, with 14 bases spanning the gap. Germline V gene lookup returns CDR1 GTSNPN and CDR2 SVGIG (reference sequence). CDR3 amino acids: CAWSGRGWTSYEQYF. CDR3 in DNA: TGTGCCTGGAGTGGCCGGGGATGGACTTCCTACGAGCAGTACTTC.

The chain recombines TRBV7-9 with TRBJ1-5; 9 bases fit TRBD1. The germline gives CDR1 SEHNR, CDR2 FQNEAQ (reference sequence). V gave up 6 bases and J gave up 8 bases; unmatched junction bases: 11. This CDR3 comprises 15 residues. Here the CDR3 reads CASSFGTGNPKPQHF. The CDR3 nucleotides are TGTGCCAGCAGTTTCGGGACAGGGAACCCTAAGCCCCAGCATTTT.